The 13 T cell receptor beta chains below were found in one sample sequenced in a study of molecular identifiers for immune sequencing clone quantification (dated 2018 in TCRdb). Libraries came from PCR. The sequencing machine was a NextSeq 500. TCRdb cleaned the public reads at Q25 with fastp, built clones with MiXCR and kept in-frame beta chains. Rows with one shared CDR3 protein collapse into an entry with the most common genes and DNA. The sample table lists more than 450,000 distinct CDR3 sequences, approximately 25% of them with a count of one. Under 0.8% of the sample lies in the top ten. The sample was naive CD8+ T cells from blood, with Jurkat cell RNA spiked in. Per the publication, the cell subset or site label means: FACS-sorted CD8+CD4-CCR7+CD45RA+ naive T cells. These receptor sequences come from a human donor in good health. Some libraries in this study had Jurkat cell RNA spiked in.

This clonotype was counted between two and nine times. V usage is TRBV11-2 and J usage is TRBJ2-1; D is tentatively TRBD1 or TRBD2 (5 bases each). V was trimmed by 1 base and J by 8 bases, leaving 21 bases between them. Germline CDR1 is SGHAT and CDR2 is FQNNGV. The CDR3 length is 17 residues. The DNA of the CDR3 is TGTGCCAGCAGCTTAGGGTCAGGGCTCAAAAACGGGGATGAGCAGTTCTTC. It yields the protein CASSLGSGLKNGDEQFF.

This clonotype was detected many times. V usage is TRBV30 and J usage is TRBJ2-3; no clear D gene. V lost 2 bases, J lost 4 bases, and 10 bases lay in between. The CDR3 contains 13 residues. Germline CDR1 and CDR2: GTSNPN and SVGIG (reference sequence). The CDR3 DNA is TGTGCCTGGAGTTGGAACCCCCCAGATACGCAGTATTTT. Protein product: CAWSWNPPDTQYF. Supplemented by reference TRBV30 and TRBJ2-3, the full variable domain reads SQTIHQWPATLVQPVGSPLSLECTVEGTSNPNLYWYRQAAGRGLQLLFYSVGIGQISSEVPQNLSASRPQDRQFILSSKKLLLSDSGFYLCAWSWNPPDTQYFGPGTRLTVL.

This clonotype was seen at least ten times. The V call is TRBV9, the J call TRBJ2-7; D remains ambiguous. Germline CDR1 SGDLS, CDR2 YYNGEE. This CDR3 has 14 amino acids. The ends were cut back, 4 bases at V and 0 bases at J, with 11 bases in the middle. For the CDR3, the DNA is TGTGCCAGCAGCCCAGGCCCTGCCTCCTACGAGCAGTACTTC. It specifies CASSPGPASYEQYF. Full variable domain (remainder filled in from reference TRBV9 and TRBJ2-7): DSGVTQTPKHLITATGQRVTLRCSPRSGDLSVYWYQQSLDQGLQFLIQYYNGEERAKGNILERFSAQQFPDLHSELNLSSLELGDSALYFCASSPGPASYEQYFGPGTRLTVT.

This chain joins TRBV7-9 and TRBJ2-3; 8 bases fit TRBD2. CDR1 and CDR2 (germline): SEHNR, FQNEAQ (reference sequence). The CDR3 has 15 amino acids. The V gene end was trimmed by 0 bases and the J gene end by 11 bases; junction bases not matched to a gene: 10. The chain's CDR3 is CASSLATSGGHLQYF. Here the CDR3 DNA reads TGTGCCAGCAGCTTAGCTACGAGCGGGGGCCACCTGCAGTATTTT. Complete variable domain (other parts from reference TRBV7-9 and TRBJ2-3): DTGVSQNPRHKITKRGQNVTFRCDPISEHNRLYWYRQTLGQGPEFLTYFQNEAQLEKSRLLSDRFSAERPKGSFSTLEIQRTEQGDSAMYLCASSLATSGGHLQYFGPGTRLTVL.

This clonotype showed up just a few times. The chain links TRBV19 to TRBJ1-5, with TRBD1 matching over 7 bases. J gave up 3 bases and V 5 bases, and 7 bases lay outside the gene matches. Germline assignment: CDR1 LNHDA and CDR2 SQIVND (reference sequence). CDR3 length equals 15 residues. The CDR3 spells CASSARDSFNQPQHF. The CDR3 DNA follows: TGTGCCAGTAGTGCTCGGGACAGTTTCAATCAGCCCCAGCATTTT.

This sequence joins TRBV3-1 and TRBJ2-7; 9 bases are shared with TRBD1. J lost 4 bases, V lost 5 bases, and 9 bases had no gene match. The germline gives CDR1 LGHDT, CDR2 YNNKEL (reference sequence). CDR3 size: 15 residues. This CDR3 is CASSSPGDRVYEQYF. CDR3 coding DNA: TGTGCCAGCAGCTCCCCCGGGGACAGGGTGTACGAGCAGTACTTC.

This clonotype was found once. A read error may be the cause here, since a much bigger clone is one base away. V usage is TRBV12-3 or TRBV12-4 and J usage is TRBJ1-2; 9 nucleotides match TRBD1. This CDR3 is built from 13 residues. The J segment lost 4 bases and the V segment lost 6 bases, leaving 3 bases of the junction unmatched. CDR3 sequence (DNA): TGTGCCAGCAGAACGGGACAGGGCTATGGCTACACCTTC. Translating it yields CASRTGQGYGYTF.

This clonotype was observed at least ten times. V usage is TRBV2 and J usage is TRBJ1-1, with D hard to call. V was cut by 0 bases and J by 1 base, with 15 bases left in between. Germline V gives CDR1 SNHLY, CDR2 FYNNEI. This CDR3 region has 17 residues. The CDR3 DNA reads TGTGCCAGCAGTGAAGCTGGGGTGGCAGATACGAACACTGAAGCTTTCTTT. Protein sequence: CASSEAGVADTNTEAFF. The variable domain in full, with the rest retrieved from reference TRBV2 and TRBJ1-1, is EPEVTQTPSHQVTQMGQEVILRCVPISNHLYFYWYRQILGQKVEFLVSFYNNEISEKSEIFDDQFSVERPDGSNFTLKIRSTKLEDSAMYFCASSEAGVADTNTEAFFGQGTRLTVV.

The V and J genes are TRBV5-1 and TRBJ2-7; D ambiguous. Trimming took 4 bases from V and 2 from J, leaving 16 bases between them. This CDR3 is built from 15 residues. From germline, CDR1 is SGHRS and CDR2 YFSETQ. CDR3: CASSLNPGEAYEQYF. The CDR3 DNA follows: TGCGCCAGCAGCCTGAATCCGGGTGAGGCCTACGAGCAGTACTTC.

The chain carries TRBV7-9 and TRBJ2-3; D is unresolved. CDR3 length: 15 residues. Germline V gives CDR1 SEHNR, CDR2 FQNEAQ (reference sequence). V dropped 3 bases and J dropped 0 bases, with 10 bases sitting between them. CDR3 bases: TGTGCCAGCAGCTTGGTGATATCTAGCACAGATACGCAGTATTTT. Protein product: CASSLVISSTDTQYF.

The sample holds many counts of this clonotype. The V call is TRBV20-1, the J call TRBJ2-7; weak D call: TRBD2 (6 bases). The V end lost 1 base, the J end lost 2 bases, and 9 bases lay between the germline ends. The CDR3 totals 13 residues. The germline V gene encodes CDR1 DFQATT and CDR2 SNEGSKA (reference sequence). DNA for the CDR3: TGCAGTGCTAGAGTGCTAGCGACCTACGAGCAGTACTTC. Protein: CSARVLATYEQYF.

This clonotype was found a few times. The chain joins TRBV12-3 or TRBV12-4 to TRBJ2-7; 8 positions agree with TRBD1. Trimming took 5 bases from V and 3 from J; bases not matched to a gene: 12. The CDR3 consists of 16 residues. The CDR3 DNA reads TGTGCCAGCAGTATGACGAAGGACAGGGAAAACTACGAGCAGTACTTC. Translating it yields CASSMTKDRENYEQYF.

This chain joins TRBV7-4 and TRBJ1-4; D is uncertain. In germline, CDR1 is SGHVT, CDR2 SQSDAQ. V was clipped by 4 bases and J by 0 bases, with 12 bases between them. CDR3 length equals 16 residues. CDR3 residues: CASSSASNATNEKLFF. CDR3 coding DNA: TGTGCCAGCAGCTCAGCGAGTAATGCAACTAATGAAAAACTGTTTTTT.